This T cell receptor (beta chain) was recovered during a study of response to subunit inactivated influenza vaccine. TCRdb independently ran MiXCR on the RT-PCR reads; one entry per CDR3 protein. The sample has roughly 650,000 distinct CDR3 sequences; 13% to 15% are singletons. Here the sequenced sample was PBMCs from blood, taken around 14 days before vaccination. The TCR sequence derives from a man aged 45-65 years who received an inactivated influenza vaccine.

Here the CDR3 DNA reads TGTGCCAGCTCGTTTGAAGGAGACGAGCAGTACTTC. The encoded protein is CASSFEGDEQYF. V usage is TRBV18 and J usage is TRBJ2-7; D is unresolved. The CDR3 totals 12 residues. Trimming cost V 6 bases and J 5 bases, with 11 bases left between them. Germline loops: CDR1 KGHSH, CDR2 LQKENI.